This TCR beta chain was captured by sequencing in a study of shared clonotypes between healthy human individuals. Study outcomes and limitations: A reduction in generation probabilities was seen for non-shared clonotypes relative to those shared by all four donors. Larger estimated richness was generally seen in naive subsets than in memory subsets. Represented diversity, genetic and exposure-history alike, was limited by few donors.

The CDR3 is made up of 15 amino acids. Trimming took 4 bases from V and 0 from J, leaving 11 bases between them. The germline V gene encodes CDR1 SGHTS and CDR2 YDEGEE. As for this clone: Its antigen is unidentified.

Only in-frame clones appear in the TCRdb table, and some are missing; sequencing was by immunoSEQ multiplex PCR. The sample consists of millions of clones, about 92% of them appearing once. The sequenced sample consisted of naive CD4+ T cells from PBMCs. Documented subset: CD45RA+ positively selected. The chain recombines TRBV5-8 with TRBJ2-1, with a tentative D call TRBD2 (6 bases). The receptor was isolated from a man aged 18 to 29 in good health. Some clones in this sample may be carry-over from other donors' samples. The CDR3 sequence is CASSRGVASYNEQFF. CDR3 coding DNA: TGTGCCAGCAGCCGCGGGGTGGCCTCCTACAATGAGCAGTTCTTC.